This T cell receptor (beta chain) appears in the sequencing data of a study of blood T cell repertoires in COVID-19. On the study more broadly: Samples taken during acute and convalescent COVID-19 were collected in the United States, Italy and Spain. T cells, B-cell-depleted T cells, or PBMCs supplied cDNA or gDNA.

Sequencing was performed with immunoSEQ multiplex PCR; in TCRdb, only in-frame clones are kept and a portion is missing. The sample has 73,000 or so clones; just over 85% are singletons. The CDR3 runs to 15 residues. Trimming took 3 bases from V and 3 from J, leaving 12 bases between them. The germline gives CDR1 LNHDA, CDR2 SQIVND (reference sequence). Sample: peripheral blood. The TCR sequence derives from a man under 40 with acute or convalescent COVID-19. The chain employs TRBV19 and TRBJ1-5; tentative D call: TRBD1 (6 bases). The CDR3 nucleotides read TGTGCCAGTAGTATTGGGGGCACAAACAATCAGCCCCAGCATTTT. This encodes CASSIGGTNNQPQHF. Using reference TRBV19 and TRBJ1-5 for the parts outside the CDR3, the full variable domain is DGGITQSPKYLFRKEGQNVTLSCEQNLNHDAMYWYRQDPGQGLRLIYYSQIVNDFQKGDIAEGYSVSREKKESFPLTVTSAQKNPTAFYLCASSIGGTNNQPQHFGDGTRLSIL.